The 3 T cell receptor beta chains in this list originate from one sample, sequenced in a study of blood T cells in healthy people across ages. Through a sample-barcoded 5' primer and a J-beta primer mix, a second PCR was run for about 6 to 11 cycles. One entry per CDR3 protein, called by TCRdb with MiXCR from the 5' RACE reads. The top ten hold less than 15% of the sample, which has about 620,000 distinct CDR3 sequences, roughly half seen once. Material: blood. The receptors were sampled from a woman of 80 years or more in good health.

The rearrangement links TRBV6-6 to TRBJ1-2; 10 nucleotides line up with TRBD1. Germline V gene data show CDR1 as MNHNY and CDR2 as SVGAGI (reference sequence). CDR3 size: 14 residues. Trimming took 2 bases from V and 6 from J; bases not matched to a gene: 3. DNA of the CDR3: TGTGCCAGCAGTTACGCGGGACAGGGGAATGGCTACACCTTC. Encoded protein: CASSYAGQGNGYTF.

The V call is TRBV25-1, the J call TRBJ2-5; tentatively, D is TRBD2 (7 bases). The V gene's germline CDR1 is MGHDK and CDR2 SYGVNS. Trimming cost V 2 bases and J 3 bases, with 19 bases left between them. The CDR3 contains 17 residues. The CDR3: CASSEKGRGRWKETQYF. For the CDR3, the DNA is TGTGCCAGCAGTGAAAAAGGGCGGGGGCGCTGGAAAGAGACCCAGTACTTC.

The chain employs TRBV7-9 and TRBJ1-2, with 8 bases fitting TRBD1. The CDR3 runs 13 residues. The trim removed 5 bases at V and 8 bases at J, leaving 7 bases unmatched. Germline V gene data show CDR1 as SEHNR and CDR2 as FQNEAQ (reference sequence). The DNA of the CDR3 is TGTGCCAGCAGCACAAACAGGGGGGAAGGCTACACCTTC. As protein: CASSTNRGEGYTF.